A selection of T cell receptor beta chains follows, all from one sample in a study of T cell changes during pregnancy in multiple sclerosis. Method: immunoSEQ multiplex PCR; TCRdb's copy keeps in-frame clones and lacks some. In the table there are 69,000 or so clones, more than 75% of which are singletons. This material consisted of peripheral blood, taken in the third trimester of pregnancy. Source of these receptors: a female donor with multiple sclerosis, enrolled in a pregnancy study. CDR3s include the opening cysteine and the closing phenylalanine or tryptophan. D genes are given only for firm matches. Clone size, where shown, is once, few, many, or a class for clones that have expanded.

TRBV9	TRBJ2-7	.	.	TGTGCCAGCAGCGTTGGGCTCTCAGGGTTCAACGAGCAGTACTTC	CASSVGLSGFNEQYF
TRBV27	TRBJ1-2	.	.	TGTGCCAGCAGACTCCAGGGTGGAGACTATGGCTACACCTTC	CASRLQGGDYGYTF
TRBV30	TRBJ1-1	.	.	TGTGCCTGGGGCCCAGGGTGGGCTTTCTTT	CAWGPGWAFF
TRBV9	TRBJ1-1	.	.	TGTGCCAGCAGCCTTTACGGGGGGAGGCCTGCTGAAGCTTTCTTT	CASSLYGGRPAEAFF
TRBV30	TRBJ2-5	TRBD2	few	TGTGCCTGGAGCCAGGGACTAGCGGGCTTCTCGGAGACCCAGTACTTC	CAWSQGLAGFSETQYF
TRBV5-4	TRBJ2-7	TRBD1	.	TGTGCCAGCAGCTCCAAGACAGGGGGCGGCGAGCAGTACTTC	CASSSKTGGGEQYF
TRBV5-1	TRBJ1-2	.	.	TGCGCCAGCAGCTTAGGCGGGTCTGGCTACACCTTC	CASSLGGSGYTF
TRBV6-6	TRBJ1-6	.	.	TGTGCCAGCAGCCGGGTGGACTATAATTCACCCCTCCACTTT	CASSRVDYNSPLHF
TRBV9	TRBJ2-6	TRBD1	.	TGTGCCAGCAGCGTAGTAGGGGGCGGTGGGGCCAACGTCCTGACTTTC	CASSVVGGGGANVLTF
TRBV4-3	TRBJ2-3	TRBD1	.	TGCGCCAGCAGCCACTCGGGACAGGGGGCGACAGATACGCAGTATTTT	CASSHSGQGATDTQYF
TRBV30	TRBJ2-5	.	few	TGTGCCCGAGGCTGGGAAGAGACCCAGTACTTC	CARGWEETQYF
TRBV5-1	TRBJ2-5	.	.	TGCGCCAGCAGCGAAAACCTGAGCCCGGGGGAGACCCAGTACTTC	CASSENLSPGETQYF
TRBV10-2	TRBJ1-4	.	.	TGCGCCAGCAGACCCACAGGGAATGAAAAACTGTTTTTT	CASRPTGNEKLFF
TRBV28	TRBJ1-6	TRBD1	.	TGTGCCGCAGATGAGGACAGGCATTCACCCCTCCACTTT	CAADEDRHSPLHF
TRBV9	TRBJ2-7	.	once	TGTGCCAGCAGCGTAGGGGAAGGACTAAGCCGAAACTACGAGCAGTACTTC	CASSVGEGLSRNYEQYF
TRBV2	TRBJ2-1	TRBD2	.	TGTGCCAGCACGATCGAGCGGGGCAATGAGCAGTTCTTC	CASTIERGNEQFF
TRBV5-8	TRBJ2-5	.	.	TGTGCCAGCAGCTTGGGACAGGGAGGTTTCGGAGTAGAGACCCAGTACTTC	CASSLGQGGFGVETQYF
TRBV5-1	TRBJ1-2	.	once	TGCGCCAGCAGCTTGGCACAGGGAATGTTTGGCTACACCTTC	CASSLAQGMFGYTF
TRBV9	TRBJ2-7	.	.	TGTGCCAGCAGCGTAGATGGGAGGCAGGTCTACGAGCAGTACTTC	CASSVDGRQVYEQYF
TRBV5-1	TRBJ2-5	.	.	TGCGCCAGCAGAGCCTTTGCAGGGTCTCAAGAGACCCAGTACTTC	CASRAFAGSQETQYF
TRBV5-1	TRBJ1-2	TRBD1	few	TGCGCCAGCAGCTATTTGCCCGCGACCGGGACAGGGGACTATGGCTACACCTTC	CASSYLPATGTGDYGYTF
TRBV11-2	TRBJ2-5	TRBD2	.	TGTGCCAGCAGCACATCAGCGGGGGGGATATTAGAGACCCAGTACTTC	CASSTSAGGILETQYF
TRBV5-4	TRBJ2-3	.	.	TGTGCCAGCAGCTTGGCGGGCGGGGTAATCACAGATACGCAGTATTTT	CASSLAGGVITDTQYF
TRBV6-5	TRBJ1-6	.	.	TGTGCCAGCAGTTACTCGGGAGACTCACCCCTCCACTTT	CASSYSGDSPLHF
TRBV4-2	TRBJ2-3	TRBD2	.	TGTGCCAGCAGCCAAGGTCTAGCGGGGGGGTATACGCAGTATTTT	CASSQGLAGGYTQYF
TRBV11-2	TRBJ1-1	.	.	TGTGCCAGCAGCTTAACGGACTGGACTGAAGCTTTCTTT	CASSLTDWTEAFF
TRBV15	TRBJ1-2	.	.	TGTGCCACCAGCAGAGCTTGGTCAGCAGGGAGGTTGGATGGCTACACCTTC	CATSRAWSAGRLDGYTF
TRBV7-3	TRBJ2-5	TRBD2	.	TGTGCCAGCAGCCTAGCGGGGGCGCAAGAGACCCAGTACTTC	CASSLAGAQETQYF
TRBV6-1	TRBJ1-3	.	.	TGTGCCAGCAGTGAACCAACGAGCTCTGGAAACACCATATATTTT	CASSEPTSSGNTIYF
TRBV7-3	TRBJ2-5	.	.	TGTGCCAGCAGCTTCACTAGTCAAGAGACCCAGTACTTC	CASSFTSQETQYF